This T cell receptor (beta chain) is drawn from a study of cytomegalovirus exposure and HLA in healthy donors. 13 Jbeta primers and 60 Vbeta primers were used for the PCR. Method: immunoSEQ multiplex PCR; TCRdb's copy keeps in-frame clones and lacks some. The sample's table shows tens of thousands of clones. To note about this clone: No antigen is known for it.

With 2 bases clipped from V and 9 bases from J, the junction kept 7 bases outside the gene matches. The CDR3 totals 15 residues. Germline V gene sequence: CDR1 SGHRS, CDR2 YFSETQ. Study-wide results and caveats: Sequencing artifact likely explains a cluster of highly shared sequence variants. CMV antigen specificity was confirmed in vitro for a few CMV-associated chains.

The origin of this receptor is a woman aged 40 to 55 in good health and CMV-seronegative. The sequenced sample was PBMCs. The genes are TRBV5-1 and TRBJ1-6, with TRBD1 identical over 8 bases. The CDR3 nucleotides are TGCGCCAGCAGCTTTTCAACGACAGGGGTTTCACCCCTCCACTTT. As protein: CASSFSTTGVSPLHF.